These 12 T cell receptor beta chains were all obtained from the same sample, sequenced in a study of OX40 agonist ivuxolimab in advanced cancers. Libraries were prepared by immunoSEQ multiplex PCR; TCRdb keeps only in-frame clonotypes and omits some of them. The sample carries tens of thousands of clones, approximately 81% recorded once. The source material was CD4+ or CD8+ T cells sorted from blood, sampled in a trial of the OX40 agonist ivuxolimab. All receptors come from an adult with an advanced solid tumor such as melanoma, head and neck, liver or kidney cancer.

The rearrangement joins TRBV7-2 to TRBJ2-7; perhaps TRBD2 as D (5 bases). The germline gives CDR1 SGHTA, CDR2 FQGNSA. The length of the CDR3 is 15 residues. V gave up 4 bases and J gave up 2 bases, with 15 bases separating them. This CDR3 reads CASSSDSSRTYEQYF. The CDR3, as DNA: TGTGCCAGCAGCTCGGACTCTAGCAGGACCTACGAGCAGTACTTC.

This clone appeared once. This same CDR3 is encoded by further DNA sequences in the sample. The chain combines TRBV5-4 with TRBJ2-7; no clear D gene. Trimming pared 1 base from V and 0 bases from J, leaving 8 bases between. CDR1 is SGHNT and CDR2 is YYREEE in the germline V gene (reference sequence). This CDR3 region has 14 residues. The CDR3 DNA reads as TGTGCCAGCAGCTTGAGTGGTAGCTCCTACGAGCAGTACTTC. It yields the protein CASSLSGSSYEQYF.

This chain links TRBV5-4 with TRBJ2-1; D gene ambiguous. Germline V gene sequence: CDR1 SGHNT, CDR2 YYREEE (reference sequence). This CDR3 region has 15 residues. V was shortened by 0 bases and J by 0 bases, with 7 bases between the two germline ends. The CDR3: CASSLEGSSYNEQFF. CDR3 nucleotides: TGTGCCAGCAGCTTGGAGGGAAGCTCCTACAATGAGCAGTTCTTC.

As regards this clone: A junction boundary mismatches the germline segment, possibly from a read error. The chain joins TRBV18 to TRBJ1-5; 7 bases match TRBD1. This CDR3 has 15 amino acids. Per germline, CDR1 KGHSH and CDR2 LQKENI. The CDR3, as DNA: TGTGCCAGCTCACCGGCGGAAGGGGGCAAGCAGCCCCAGCATTTT. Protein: CASSPAEGGKQPQHF.

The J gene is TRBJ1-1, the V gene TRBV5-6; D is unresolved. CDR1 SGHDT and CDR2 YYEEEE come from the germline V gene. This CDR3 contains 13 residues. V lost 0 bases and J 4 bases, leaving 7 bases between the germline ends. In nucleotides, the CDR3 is TGTGCCAGCAGCTTGGCGTTTGGCACTGAAGCTTTCTTT. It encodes CASSLAFGTEAFF.

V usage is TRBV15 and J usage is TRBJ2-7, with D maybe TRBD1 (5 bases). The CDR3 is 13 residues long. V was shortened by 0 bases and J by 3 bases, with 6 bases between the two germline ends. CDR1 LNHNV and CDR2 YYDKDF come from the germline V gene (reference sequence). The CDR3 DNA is TGTGCCACCAGCAGAGACAGGGTCTACGAGCAGTACTTC. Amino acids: CATSRDRVYEQYF.

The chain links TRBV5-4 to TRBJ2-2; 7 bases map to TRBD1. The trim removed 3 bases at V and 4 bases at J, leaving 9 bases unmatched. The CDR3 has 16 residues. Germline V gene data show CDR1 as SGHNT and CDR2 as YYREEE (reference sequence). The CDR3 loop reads CASSSPRQGSTGELFF. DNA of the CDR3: TGTGCCAGCAGCTCACCAAGACAGGGTAGCACCGGGGAGCTGTTTTTT.

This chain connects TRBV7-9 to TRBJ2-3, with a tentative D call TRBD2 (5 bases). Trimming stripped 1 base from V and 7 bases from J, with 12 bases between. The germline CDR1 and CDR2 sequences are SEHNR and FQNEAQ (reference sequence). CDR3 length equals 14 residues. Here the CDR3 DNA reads TGTGCCAGCAGCTTAGGACGGGAACCGAATACGCAGTATTTT. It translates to CASSLGREPNTQYF.

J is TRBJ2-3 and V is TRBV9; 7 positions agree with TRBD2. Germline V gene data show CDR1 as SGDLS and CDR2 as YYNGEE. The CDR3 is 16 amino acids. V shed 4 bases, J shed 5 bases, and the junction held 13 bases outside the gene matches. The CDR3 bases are TGTGCCAGCAGCCCAAGCGGGGCACGGGTCAAAGATACGCAGTATTTT. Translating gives CASSPSGARVKDTQYF.

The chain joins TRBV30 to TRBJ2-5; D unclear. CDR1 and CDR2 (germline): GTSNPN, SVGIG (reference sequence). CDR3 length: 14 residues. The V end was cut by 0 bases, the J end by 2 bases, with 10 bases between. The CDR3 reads CAWSVWGLQETQYF. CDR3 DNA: TGTGCCTGGAGTGTATGGGGTCTTCAAGAGACCCAGTACTTC.

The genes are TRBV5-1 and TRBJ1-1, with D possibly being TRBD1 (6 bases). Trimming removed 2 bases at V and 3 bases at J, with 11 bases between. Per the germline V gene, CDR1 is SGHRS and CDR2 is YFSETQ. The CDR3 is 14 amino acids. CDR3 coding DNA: TGCGCCAGCAGCTTCAGGGGTTCTGACACTGAAGCTTTCTTT. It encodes CASSFRGSDTEAFF.

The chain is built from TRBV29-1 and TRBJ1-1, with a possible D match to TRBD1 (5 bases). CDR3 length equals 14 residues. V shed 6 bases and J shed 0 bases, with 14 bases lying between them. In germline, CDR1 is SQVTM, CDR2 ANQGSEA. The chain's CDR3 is CSVGPITMNTEAFF. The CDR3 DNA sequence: TGCAGCGTGGGGCCGATTACGATGAACACTGAAGCTTTCTTT.